This T cell receptor beta chain was recorded in a study of cytomegalovirus exposure and HLA in healthy donors. Concerning this clone: Its antigen is not known.

In the PCR, 60 Vbeta and 13 Jbeta primers were used. Profiling relied on immunoSEQ multiplex PCR, and the TCRdb table lists in-frame clones only, not all of them. The data show about 77,000 clones, about three quarters seen once. J gave up 9 bases and V 4 bases, and 8 bases lay outside the gene matches. This CDR3 is 13 amino acids long. CDR1 is MNHNS, CDR2 SASEGT, per germline. Study observations and caveats: TCR beta V- and J-gene trimming, according to a later analysis, was linked to a missense DCLRE1C variant.

The sequenced sample was PBMCs. The V gene is TRBV6-1, the J gene TRBJ2-7, with 8 positions matching TRBD1. The receptor was isolated from a man between 35 and 55 years old in good health and CMV-seronegative. DNA of the CDR3: TGTGCCAGCAGTGCCGTCGGACAGGGCGGGCAGTACTTC. Its protein product is CASSAVGQGGQYF.